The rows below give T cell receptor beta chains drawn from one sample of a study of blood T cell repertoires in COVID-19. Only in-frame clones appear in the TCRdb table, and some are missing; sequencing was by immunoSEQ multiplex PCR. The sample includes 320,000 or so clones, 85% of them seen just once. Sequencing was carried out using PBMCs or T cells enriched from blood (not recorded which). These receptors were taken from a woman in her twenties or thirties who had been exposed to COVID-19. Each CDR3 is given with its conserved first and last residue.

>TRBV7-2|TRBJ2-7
CASSPTAGLYYEQYF
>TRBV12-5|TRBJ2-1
CASAPAGLVGDNEQFF
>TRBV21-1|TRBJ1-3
CASSKDEGTGGEYSDGNTIYF
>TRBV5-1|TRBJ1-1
CASNNSEVSSRPNTEAFF
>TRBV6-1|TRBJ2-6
CASSGLAGNSGANVLTF
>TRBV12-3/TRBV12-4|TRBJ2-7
CASAEQGINEQYF
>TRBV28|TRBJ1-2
CASSPTGPYGYTF
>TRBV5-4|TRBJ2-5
CASRSQGETQYF
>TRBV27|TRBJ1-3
CASSIDRAGNTIYF
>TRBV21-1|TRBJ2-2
CASSKAAGDAINTGELFF
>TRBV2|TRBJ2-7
CASTQENYEQYF
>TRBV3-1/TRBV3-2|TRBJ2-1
CASSQDVGSGLEQFF
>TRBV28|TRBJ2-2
CASSLSGELFF
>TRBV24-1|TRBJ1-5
CATSPGGSNQPQHF
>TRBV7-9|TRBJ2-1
CASSLVWTGRPYNEQFF
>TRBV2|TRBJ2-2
CASRLTSGKNTGELFF
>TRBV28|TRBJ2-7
CASSFLYEQYF
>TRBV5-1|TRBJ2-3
CASSLRGQGVTDTQYF
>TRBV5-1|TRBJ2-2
CASSLGTGDSLGELFF
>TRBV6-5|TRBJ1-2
CASSYRDSQNYGYTF
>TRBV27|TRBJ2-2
CASSPGTNTGELFF
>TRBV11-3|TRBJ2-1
CASSRTGTGAYNEQFF
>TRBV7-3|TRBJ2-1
CASSPSSGMINEQFF
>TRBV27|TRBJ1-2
CASSHGSVYGYTF